The 10 T cell receptor beta chains below all came from one sample that was sequenced in a study of blood T cell repertoires in COVID-19. Sequenced by immunoSEQ multiplex PCR; TCRdb stores in-frame clones only, minus some. Of about 270,000 clones listed, approximately 86% are singletons. The sample comprised peripheral blood. These receptors originate from a woman aged 55-69 years who had recovered from COVID-19.

The chain recombines TRBV5-4 with TRBJ2-7; D might be TRBD2 (7 bases). Germline V gives CDR1 SGHNT, CDR2 YYREEE (reference sequence). The V end lost 3 bases, the J end lost 7 bases, and 17 bases lay between the germline ends. CDR3 length: 14 amino acids. The CDR3 here is CASSSARGAREQYF. In DNA, the CDR3 is TGTGCCAGCAGCTCCGCCCGGGGGGCAAGGGAGCAGTACTTC. Filled out from reference TRBV5-4 and TRBJ2-7, the complete variable domain reads ETGVTQSPTHLIKTRGQQVTLRCSSQSGHNTVSWYQQALGQGPQFIFQYYREEENGRGNFPPRFSGLQFPNYSSELNVNALELDDSALYLCASSSARGAREQYFGPGTRLTVT.

The J gene is TRBJ1-6, the V gene TRBV5-4; tentatively, D is TRBD1 (6 bases). The CDR3 has 14 amino acids. Germline V gene sequence: CDR1 SGHNT, CDR2 YYREEE (reference sequence). Trimming stripped 4 bases from V and 4 bases from J, with 9 bases between. The CDR3 is CASSLGQYNSPLHF. As DNA, the CDR3 is TGTGCCAGCAGCCTAGGACAGTATAATTCACCCCTCCACTTT. The variable domain in full, with the rest retrieved from reference TRBV5-4 and TRBJ1-6, is ETGVTQSPTHLIKTRGQQVTLRCSSQSGHNTVSWYQQALGQGPQFIFQYYREEENGRGNFPPRFSGLQFPNYSSELNVNALELDDSALYLCASSLGQYNSPLHFGNGTRLTVT.

This chain connects TRBV19 to TRBJ1-5; TRBD1 might be the D (6 bases). In germline, CDR1 is LNHDA, CDR2 SQIVND (reference sequence). V lost 6 bases to trimming and J lost 0 bases, with 9 bases between them. The CDR3 runs 14 residues. The CDR3: CASRGQNSNQPQHF. The CDR3 DNA reads TGTGCCAGTAGGGGACAAAATAGCAATCAGCCCCAGCATTTT.

The chain combines TRBV28 with TRBJ2-4; possible D gene TRBD2, 6 bases. Germline V gene data show CDR1 as MDHEN and CDR2 as SYDVKM. Between the trimmed V and J ends, which lost 2 bases and 2 bases, there was a span of 10 bases. This CDR3 region has 15 residues. The CDR3 spells CASSLGGVTKNIQYF. CDR3 bases: TGTGCCAGCAGTTTAGGAGGGGTTACCAAAAACATTCAGTACTTC.

This clone was seen just once. The rearrangement joins TRBV7-3 to TRBJ1-2; 10 nucleotides match TRBD1. The germline gives CDR1 SGHTA, CDR2 FQGTGA. The V gene end was trimmed by 1 base and the J gene end by 4 bases; junction bases not matched to a gene: 9. This CDR3 contains 17 residues. This CDR3 is CASSLMGGTGDRYGYTF. The CDR3 DNA reads TGTGCCAGCAGCTTAATGGGTGGGACAGGGGATCGCTATGGCTACACCTTC.

The sample holds one count of this clone. This chain links TRBV18 with TRBJ1-3; 8 nucleotides line up with TRBD1. Germline-derived CDR1 and CDR2 are KGHSH and LQKENI. This CDR3 contains 15 residues. V shed 3 bases and J 0 bases; nucleotides not matched to a gene: 1. The CDR3 spells CASSPGQGSGNTIYF. Written as DNA, the CDR3 is TGTGCCAGCTCACCTGGACAGGGCTCTGGAAACACCATATATTTT.

This chain joins TRBV10-3 and TRBJ1-2, with unresolved D. This CDR3 contains 13 residues. Germline V gene data show CDR1 as ENHRY and CDR2 as SYGVKD. V lost 2 bases to trimming and J lost 2 bases, with 6 bases between them. The CDR3 sequence is CAISEERNYGYTF. The CDR3 DNA sequence: TGTGCCATCAGTGAGGAGCGGAACTATGGCTACACCTTC.

The chain employs TRBV9 and TRBJ2-5, with TRBD2 matching 8 bases. The CDR3 has 14 amino acids. V shed 3 bases and J 0 bases; nucleotides not matched to a gene: 1. From germline, CDR1 is SGDLS and CDR2 YYNGEE. Written as DNA, the CDR3 is TGTGCCAGCAGCGCGGGGGGGAACCAAGAGACCCAGTACTTC. Protein sequence: CASSAGGNQETQYF.

The rearrangement links TRBV5-1 to TRBJ2-5; D not certain. Trimming took off 4 bases at V and 4 bases at J, with 11 bases between the two ends. Germline V gives CDR1 SGHRS, CDR2 YFSETQ. The CDR3 consists of 13 residues. The CDR3 sequence: CASSPLVRETQYF. In DNA form, the CDR3 reads TGCGCCAGCAGCCCTTTGGTGAGAGAGACCCAGTACTTC.

The gene calls are TRBV5-6 and TRBJ1-5; TRBD1 matches 9 bases. Germline assignment: CDR1 SGHDT and CDR2 YYEEEE. V shed 3 bases and J 3 bases; nucleotides not matched to a gene: 7. CDR3 length equals 16 residues. CDR3 nucleotides: TGTGCCAGCAGCTCAGCCGGACAGGGGCTCAATCAGCCCCAGCATTTT. This translates into CASSSAGQGLNQPQHF.